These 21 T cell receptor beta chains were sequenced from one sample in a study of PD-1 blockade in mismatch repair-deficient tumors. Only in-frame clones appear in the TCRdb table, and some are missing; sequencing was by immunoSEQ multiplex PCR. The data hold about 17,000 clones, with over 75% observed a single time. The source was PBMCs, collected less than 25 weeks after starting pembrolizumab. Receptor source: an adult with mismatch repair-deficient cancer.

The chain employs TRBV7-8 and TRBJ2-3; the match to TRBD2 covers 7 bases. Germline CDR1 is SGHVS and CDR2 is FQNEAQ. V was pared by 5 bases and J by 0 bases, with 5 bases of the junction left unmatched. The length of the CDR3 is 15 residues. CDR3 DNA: TGTGCCAGCAGCCGAAGCGGGGTTAGCACAGATACGCAGTATTTT. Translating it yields CASSRSGVSTDTQYF.

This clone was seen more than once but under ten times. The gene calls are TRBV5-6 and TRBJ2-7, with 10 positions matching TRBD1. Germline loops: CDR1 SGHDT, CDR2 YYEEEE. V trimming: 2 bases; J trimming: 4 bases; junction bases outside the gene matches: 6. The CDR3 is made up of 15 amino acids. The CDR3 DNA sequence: TGTGCCAGCAGCTTCGGGACAGGGGTATTTTACGAGCAGTACTTC. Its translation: CASSFGTGVFYEQYF.

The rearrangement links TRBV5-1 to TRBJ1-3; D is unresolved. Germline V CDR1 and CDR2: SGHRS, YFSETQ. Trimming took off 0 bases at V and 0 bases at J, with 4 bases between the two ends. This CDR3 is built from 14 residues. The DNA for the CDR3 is TGCGCCAGCAGCTTGGACAGCTCTGGAAACACCATATATTTT. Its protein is CASSLDSSGNTIYF.

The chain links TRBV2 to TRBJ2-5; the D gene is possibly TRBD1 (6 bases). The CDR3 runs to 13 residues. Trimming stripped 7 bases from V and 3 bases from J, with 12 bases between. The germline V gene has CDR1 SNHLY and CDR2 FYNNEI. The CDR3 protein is CASTRGWEETQYF. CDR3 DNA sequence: TGTGCCAGCACCAGGGGTTGGGAAGAGACCCAGTACTTC.

CDR3 in amino acids: CASSRGSANEKLFF. In DNA form, the CDR3 reads TGCGCCAGCAGCCGAGGATCGGCTAATGAAAAACTGTTTTTT. V gene TRBV5-1 combines with J gene TRBJ1-4; no definite D call. Trimming shortened V by 4 bases and J by 3 bases, and 10 bases separated the two germline ends. Germline V gene sequence: CDR1 SGHRS, CDR2 YFSETQ. This CDR3 comprises 14 residues.

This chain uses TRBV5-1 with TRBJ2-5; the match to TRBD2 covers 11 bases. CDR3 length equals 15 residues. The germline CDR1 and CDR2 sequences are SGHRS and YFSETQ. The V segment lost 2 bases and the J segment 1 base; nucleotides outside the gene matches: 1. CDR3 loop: CASSFGTSGQETQYF. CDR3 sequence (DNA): TGCGCCAGCAGCTTCGGGACTAGCGGCCAAGAGACCCAGTACTTC.

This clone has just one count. The CDR3, as DNA: TGTGCCAGCAGCCACCTACAGGCCGCCAACTATGGCTACACCTTC. Protein: CASSHLQAANYGYTF. The rearrangement joins TRBV7-9 to TRBJ1-2, with D perhaps TRBD1 (5 bases). The CDR3 sequence is 15 residues long. The germline V and J ends were trimmed by 5 bases and 2 bases, with 15 bases remaining between them. Germline V gene lookup returns CDR1 SEHNR and CDR2 FQNEAQ (reference sequence).

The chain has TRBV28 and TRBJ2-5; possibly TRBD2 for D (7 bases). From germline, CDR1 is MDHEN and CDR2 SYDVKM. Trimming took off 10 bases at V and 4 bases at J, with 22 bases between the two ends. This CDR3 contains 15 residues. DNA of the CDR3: TGTGCCACAACAGGGACTACAGGGATCGTAGAGACCCAGTACTTC. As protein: CATTGTTGIVETQYF.

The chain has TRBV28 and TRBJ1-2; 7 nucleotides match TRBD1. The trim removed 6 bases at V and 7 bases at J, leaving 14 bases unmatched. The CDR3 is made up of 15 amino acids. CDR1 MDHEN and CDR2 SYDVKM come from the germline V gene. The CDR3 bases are TGTGCCAGCAGCCGCAGGACAGGATTGATAGCTGGCTACACCTTC. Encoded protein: CASSRRTGLIAGYTF.

CDR3 protein: CASSEPATNEKLFF. CDR3 DNA sequence: TGTGCCAGCAGTGAACCGGCAACTAATGAAAAACTGTTTTTT. The chain has TRBV2 and TRBJ1-4; D not certain. Trimming left V 2 bases short and J 0 bases short, with 4 bases between. This CDR3 contains 14 residues. Germline V gene data show CDR1 as SNHLY and CDR2 as FYNNEI.

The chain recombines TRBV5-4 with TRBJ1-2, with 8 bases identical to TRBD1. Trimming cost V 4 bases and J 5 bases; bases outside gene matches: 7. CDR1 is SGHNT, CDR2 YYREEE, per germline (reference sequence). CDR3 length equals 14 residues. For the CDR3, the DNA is TGTGCCAGCAGCGATGACAGGGGCGATTATGGCTACACCTTC. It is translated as CASSDDRGDYGYTF.

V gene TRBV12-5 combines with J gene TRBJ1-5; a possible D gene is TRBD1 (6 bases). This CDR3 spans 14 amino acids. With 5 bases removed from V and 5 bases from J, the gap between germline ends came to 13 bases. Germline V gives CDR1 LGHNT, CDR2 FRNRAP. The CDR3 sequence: CASGLTGKYQPQHF. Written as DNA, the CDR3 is TGTGCTAGTGGTCTCACAGGGAAGTATCAGCCCCAGCATTTT.

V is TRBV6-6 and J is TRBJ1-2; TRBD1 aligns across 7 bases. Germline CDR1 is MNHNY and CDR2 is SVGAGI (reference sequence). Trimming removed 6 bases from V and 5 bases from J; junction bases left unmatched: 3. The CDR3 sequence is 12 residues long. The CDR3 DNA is TGTGCCAGCAGCCAGGGGGTATATGGCTACACCTTC. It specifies CASSQGVYGYTF.

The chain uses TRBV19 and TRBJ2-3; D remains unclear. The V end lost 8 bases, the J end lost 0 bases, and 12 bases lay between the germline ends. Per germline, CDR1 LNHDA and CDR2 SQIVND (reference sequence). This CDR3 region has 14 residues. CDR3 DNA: TGTGCCAGTCATACGGGTCCTAGCACAGATACGCAGTATTTT. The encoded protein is CASHTGPSTDTQYF.

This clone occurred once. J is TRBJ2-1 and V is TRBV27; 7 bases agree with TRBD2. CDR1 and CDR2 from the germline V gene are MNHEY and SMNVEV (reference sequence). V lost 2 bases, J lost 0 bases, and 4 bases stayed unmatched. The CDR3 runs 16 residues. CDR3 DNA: TGTGCCAGCAGTTTAGCGGGGGTTAGCTCCTACAATGAGCAGTTCTTC. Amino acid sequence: CASSLAGVSSYNEQFF.

The CDR3 sequence is CASRATGTNEKLFF. The CDR3 DNA is TGCGCCAGCAGGGCGACAGGCACTAATGAAAAACTGTTTTTT. The V call is TRBV5-1, the J call TRBJ1-4, with D maybe TRBD1 (6 bases). V gave up 5 bases and J gave up 2 bases, with 10 bases separating them. CDR3 length: 14 residues. The germline CDR1 and CDR2 sequences are SGHRS and YFSETQ.

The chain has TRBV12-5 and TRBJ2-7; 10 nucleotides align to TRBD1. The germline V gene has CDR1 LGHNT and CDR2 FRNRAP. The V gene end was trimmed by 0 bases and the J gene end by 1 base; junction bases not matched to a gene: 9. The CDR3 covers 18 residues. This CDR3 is CASGLVILDRGKSYEQYF. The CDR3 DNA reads TGTGCTAGTGGTTTGGTCATCCTGGACAGGGGGAAATCCTACGAGCAGTACTTC.

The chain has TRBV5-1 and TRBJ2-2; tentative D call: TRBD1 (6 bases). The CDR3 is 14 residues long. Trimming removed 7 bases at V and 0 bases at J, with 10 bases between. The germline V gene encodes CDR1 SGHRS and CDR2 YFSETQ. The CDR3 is CASQGTSNTGELFF. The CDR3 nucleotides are TGCGCCAGCCAGGGGACCTCGAACACCGGGGAGCTGTTTTTT. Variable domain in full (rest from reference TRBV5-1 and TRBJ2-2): KAGVTQTPRYLIKTRGQQVTLSCSPISGHRSVSWYQQTPGQGLQFLFEYFSETQRNKGNFPGRFSGRQFSNSRSEMNVSTLELGDSALYLCASQGTSNTGELFFGEGSRLTVL.

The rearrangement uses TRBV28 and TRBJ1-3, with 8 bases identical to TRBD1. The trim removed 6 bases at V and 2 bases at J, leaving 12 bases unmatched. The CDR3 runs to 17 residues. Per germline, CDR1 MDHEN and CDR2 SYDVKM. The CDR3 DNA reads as TGTGCCAGCAGACCAGGACAGGGATCGAGAACTGGAAACACCATATATTTT. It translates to CASRPGQGSRTGNTIYF. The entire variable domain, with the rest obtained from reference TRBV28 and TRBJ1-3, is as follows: DVKVTQSSRYLVKRTGEKVFLECVQDMDHENMFWYRQDPGLGLRLIYFSYDVKMKEKGDIPEGYSVSREKKERFSLILESASTNQTSMYLCASRPGQGSRTGNTIYFGEGSWLTVV.

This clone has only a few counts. Written as DNA, the CDR3 is TGCGCCAGTACCCCAGGGCGGAGCGGGAACCAAGAGACCCAGTACTTC. This translates into CASTPGRSGNQETQYF. The chain combines TRBV5-1 with TRBJ2-5, with 7 bases fitting TRBD2. The CDR3 totals 16 residues. With 8 bases clipped from V and 0 bases from J, the junction kept 13 bases outside the gene matches. In germline, CDR1 is SGHRS, CDR2 YFSETQ.

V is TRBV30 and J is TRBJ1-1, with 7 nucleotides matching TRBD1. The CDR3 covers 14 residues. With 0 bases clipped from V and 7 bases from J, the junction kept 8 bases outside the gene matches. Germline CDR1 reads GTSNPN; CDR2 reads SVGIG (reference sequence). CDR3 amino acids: CAWSVEGAAGEAFF. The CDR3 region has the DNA TGTGCCTGGAGTGTAGAGGGGGCGGCTGGTGAAGCTTTCTTT.